The clone carrying this T cell receptor (beta chain) has only a few counts. As yet, its antigen is unknown. Memory CD4+ T cells were sorted as CD4+CD45RO+CD25- cells. General study points: The TCR gene usage of tumor memory CD4+ T cells clustered together with blood and lymph node memory CD4+ cells and with lymph node naive CD4+ cells. The larger cohort examined one V-J beta rearrangement, not whole repertoires.

Constant-region reverse primers amplified full-length variable regions, followed by semi-nested Nested Universal Primer A PCR. Using its own MiXCR run on the 5' RACE reads, TCRdb lists one record per CDR3 protein. Altogether tens of thousands of distinct CDR3 sequences are present, 24% being singletons, with the ten largest covering around 4.7%. CDR1 is SQVTM and CDR2 is ANQGSEA in the germline V gene. J gave up 4 bases and V 4 bases, and 8 bases lay outside the gene matches. This CDR3 contains 15 residues. The receptor comes from a female donor with breast cancer. The V gene is TRBV29-1, the J gene TRBJ2-1, with 9 bases identical to TRBD2. The sequencing input was memory CD4+ T cells sorted from blood. Subset specified: memory CD4+ T cells, CD4+CD45RO+CD25-. The CDR3: CSVVMGTSPYNEQFF. CDR3 nucleotides: TGCAGCGTTGTCATGGGGACTAGCCCTTACAATGAGCAGTTCTTC.